Presented here are 24 T cell receptor beta chains from one specimen sequenced in a study of shared clonotypes between healthy human individuals. The repertoire was sequenced with immunoSEQ multiplex PCR; TCRdb's copy has only in-frame clones and lacks some. Altogether 2 million to 2.5 million clones are present, about nine tenths being singletons, with the ten largest covering approximately 0.39%. The material sequenced was naive CD4+ T cells from PBMCs. Subset denoted: CD45RA+ positively selected. These receptors were collected from a man aged 18 to 30 in good health. Some clones in this sample may be carry-over from other donors' samples.

The rearrangement joins TRBV7-9 to TRBJ2-7, with 7 bases aligning to TRBD1. Germline trimming cut 5 bases from V and 0 bases from J; bases unmatched to any gene: 16. The CDR3 is 18 residues long. CDR1 and CDR2 from the germline V gene are SEHNR and FQNEAQ (reference sequence). In nucleotides, the CDR3 is TGTGCCAGCAGCCATGACTTGGGGACAGCTTATTTCTCCTACGAGCAGTACTTC. Translating it yields CASSHDLGTAYFSYEQYF.

This chain joins TRBV9 and TRBJ2-7; 10 nucleotides line up with TRBD2. The CDR3 consists of 16 residues. J gave up 4 bases and V 4 bases, and 11 bases lay outside the gene matches. Per the germline V gene, CDR1 is SGDLS and CDR2 is YYNGEE. Here the CDR3 reads CASSLPASGSRYEQYF. The CDR3 nucleotides are TGTGCCAGCAGCCTCCCCGCTAGCGGGAGTAGATACGAGCAGTACTTC.

The CDR3 bases are TGTGCCAGCAGAAAACTGGGAGGACACCCGAACACTGAAGCTTTCTTT. This encodes CASRKLGGHPNTEAFF. V usage is TRBV7-9 and J usage is TRBJ1-1; D might be TRBD1 (5 bases). CDR3 size: 16 residues. Germline lookup yields CDR1 SEHNR and CDR2 FQNEAQ (reference sequence). Trimming removed 6 bases from V and 1 base from J, with 18 bases in between. The variable domain in full, with the rest retrieved from reference TRBV7-9 and TRBJ1-1, is DTGVSQNPRHKITKRGQNVTFRCDPISEHNRLYWYRQTLGQGPEFLTYFQNEAQLEKSRLLSDRFSAERPKGSFSTLEIQRTEQGDSAMYLCASRKLGGHPNTEAFFGQGTRLTVV.

CDR3 protein: CASSPGTKRGGADTQYF. As DNA, the CDR3 is TGTGCCAGCAGCCCTGGGACTAAGCGGGGTGGGGCAGATACGCAGTATTTT. The chain combines TRBV7-3 with TRBJ2-3; 7 nucleotides line up with TRBD2. The V gene's germline CDR1 is SGHTA and CDR2 FQGTGA. V gave up 5 bases and J gave up 4 bases; unmatched junction bases: 15. CDR3 length equals 17 residues.

With respect to this clone: Distinct nucleotide sequences in the sample also encode this CDR3. CDR3 nucleotides: TGTGCCAGCTCACTTGGATTACAAGAGACCCAGTACTTC. Protein: CASSLGLQETQYF. The J gene is TRBJ2-5, the V gene TRBV18; D ambiguous. Per the germline V gene, CDR1 is KGHSH and CDR2 is LQKENI. V lost 4 bases and J 2 bases, leaving 8 bases between the germline ends. CDR3 length: 13 amino acids.

The chain employs TRBV5-1 and TRBJ2-5; 9 bases match TRBD2. CDR1 is SGHRS, CDR2 YFSETQ, per germline. The CDR3 consists of 15 residues. The trim removed 4 bases at V and 1 base at J, leaving 5 bases unmatched. CDR3 bases: TGCGCCAGCAGCCCTATAGCGGGAGCCCAAGAGACCCAGTACTTC. Amino acid sequence: CASSPIAGAQETQYF. Together with reference TRBV5-1 and TRBJ2-5, the CDR3 gives the full variable domain: KAGVTQTPRYLIKTRGQQVTLSCSPISGHRSVSWYQQTPGQGLQFLFEYFSETQRNKGNFPGRFSGRQFSNSRSEMNVSTLELGDSALYLCASSPIAGAQETQYFGPGTRLLVL.

This chain uses TRBV7-9 with TRBJ1-2; D gene uncertain. The germline CDR1 and CDR2 sequences are SEHNR and FQNEAQ (reference sequence). The CDR3 extends over 14 amino acids. The V gene lost 6 bases and the J gene lost 0 bases, with 11 bases spanning the gap. CDR3 bases: TGTGCCAGCAGAATACACGGAACTAACTATGGCTACACCTTC. Translating gives CASRIHGTNYGYTF. Combining the CDR3 with reference TRBV7-9 and TRBJ1-2 gives the whole variable domain DTGVSQNPRHKITKRGQNVTFRCDPISEHNRLYWYRQTLGQGPEFLTYFQNEAQLEKSRLLSDRFSAERPKGSFSTLEIQRTEQGDSAMYLCASRIHGTNYGYTFGSGTRLTVV.

V usage is TRBV19 and J usage is TRBJ1-5; 9 bases line up with TRBD1. The V and J ends lost 6 bases and 6 bases, in that order; junction bases with no gene match: 9. CDR1 and CDR2 from the germline V gene are LNHDA and SQIVND (reference sequence). This CDR3 region has 15 residues. The DNA of the CDR3 is TGTGCCAGTAGCCCGCCCGACAGGGGGTTTCAGCCCCAGCATTTT. This encodes CASSPPDRGFQPQHF.

The chain combines TRBV6-1 with TRBJ2-3; no reliable D call. CDR1 and CDR2 (germline): MNHNS, SASEGT. Trimming removed 7 bases at V and 1 base at J, with 3 bases between. This CDR3 has 11 amino acids. This CDR3 is CASIRTDTQYF. Here the CDR3 DNA reads TGTGCCAGCATCCGCACAGATACGCAGTATTTT.

The V gene is TRBV28, the J gene TRBJ1-2; D is unresolved. CDR3 size: 14 residues. The V and J ends lost 6 bases and 6 bases respectively, with 17 bases between them. The germline gives CDR1 MDHEN, CDR2 SYDVKM. The CDR3 coding sequence is TGTGCCAGCAGCAACGCCGGACGCCTCCATGGCTACACCTTC. This translates into CASSNAGRLHGYTF.

This clone was recorded only once. This sample includes further DNA sequences coding for the same CDR3. V usage is TRBV6-6 and J usage is TRBJ2-7, with D possibly TRBD1 on 5 matching bases. Germline values: CDR1 MNHNY, CDR2 SVGAGI (reference sequence). Trimming stripped 3 bases from V and 2 bases from J, with 11 bases between. The CDR3 has 14 amino acids. This CDR3 is CASSYGQGTYEQYF. The DNA of the CDR3 is TGTGCCAGCAGTTATGGGCAGGGCACCTACGAGCAGTACTTC.

The chain is built from TRBV28 and TRBJ2-7; D gene ambiguous. V was cut by 2 bases and J by 0 bases, with 11 bases left in between. The germline V gene encodes CDR1 MDHEN and CDR2 SYDVKM. The CDR3 is made up of 15 amino acids. The CDR3 here is CASSLGQASSYEQYF. The CDR3 region has the DNA TGTGCCAGCAGTTTAGGGCAGGCGAGCTCCTACGAGCAGTACTTC.

This chain connects TRBV7-9 to TRBJ1-5, with D possibly being TRBD1 (5 bases). Germline V gene lookup returns CDR1 SEHNR and CDR2 FQNEAQ (reference sequence). V shed 1 base and J shed 7 bases, with 20 bases lying between them. The CDR3 contains 17 residues. The CDR3 spells CASSLGLGGSVEQPQHF. The CDR3 nucleotides read TGTGCCAGCAGCTTAGGGTTGGGGGGGTCAGTTGAACAGCCCCAGCATTTT.

The chain has TRBV7-9 and TRBJ1-1; 8 bases are a match to TRBD1. This CDR3 spans 18 amino acids. The germline CDR1 and CDR2 sequences are SEHNR and FQNEAQ (reference sequence). The V and J ends lost 6 bases and 4 bases, in that order; junction bases with no gene match: 19. The CDR3 region has the DNA TGTGCCAGCAGGTTACCAGGGGGCGAAAAGGCTATGGGCACTGAAGCTTTCTTT. It translates to CASRLPGGEKAMGTEAFF.

V is TRBV2 and J is TRBJ2-7; 9 nucleotides line up with TRBD1. Germline loops: CDR1 SNHLY, CDR2 FYNNEI. CDR3 length: 16 amino acids. The J segment lost 2 bases and the V segment lost 0 bases, leaving 5 bases of the junction unmatched. The CDR3 nucleotides read TGTGCCAGCAGTGAAGCATTAGGACAGGGGACCTACGAGCAGTACTTC. Translated: CASSEALGQGTYEQYF.

The rearrangement links TRBV30 to TRBJ1-2; unclear D gene. Trimming cost V 2 bases and J 4 bases, with 14 bases left between them. CDR1 and CDR2 from the germline V gene are GTSNPN and SVGIG (reference sequence). This CDR3 is 14 amino acids long. For the CDR3, the DNA is TGTGCCTGGAGTATTTCCCCCCGCGGCTATGGCTACACCTTC. Its translation: CAWSISPRGYGYTF. Filled out from reference TRBV30 and TRBJ1-2, the complete variable domain reads SQTIHQWPATLVQPVGSPLSLECTVEGTSNPNLYWYRQAAGRGLQLLFYSVGIGQISSEVPQNLSASRPQDRQFILSSKKLLLSDSGFYLCAWSISPRGYGYTFGSGTRLTVV.

Concerning this clone: At the DNA level, this CDR3 is encoded by other sequences in the same sample as well. The chain employs TRBV28 and TRBJ1-4; D possibly corresponds to TRBD1 (5 bases). Germline loops: CDR1 MDHEN, CDR2 SYDVKM. Trimming removed 4 bases from V and 4 bases from J, with 10 bases in between. The CDR3 totals 14 residues. CDR3 residues: CASSSRGLNEKLFF. The CDR3 DNA reads TGTGCCAGCAGTTCTCGGGGCCTTAATGAAAAACTGTTTTTT.

The chain combines TRBV6-5 with TRBJ2-1; 7 bases agree with TRBD2. The CDR3 runs to 15 residues. V was clipped by 6 bases and J by 3 bases; unmatched bases: 8. From germline, CDR1 is MNHEY and CDR2 SVGAGI. The CDR3 DNA reads TGTGCCAGCAGCCGACGGCTAGCGGACTACAATGAGCAGTTCTTC. This codes for CASSRRLADYNEQFF.

A single count supports this clone. The chain is built from TRBV5-1 and TRBJ1-2; tentatively, D is TRBD1 (5 bases). CDR3 size: 16 residues. V was clipped by 4 bases and J by 0 bases, with 16 bases between them. The germline V gene encodes CDR1 SGHRS and CDR2 YFSETQ. The CDR3 sequence is CASSTGTAAANYGYTF. CDR3 in DNA: TGCGCCAGCAGCACGGGGACGGCCGCAGCTAACTATGGCTACACCTTC.

The chain links TRBV5-1 to TRBJ2-7; D not certain. The CDR3 totals 12 residues. CDR1 is SGHRS, CDR2 YFSETQ, per germline. The germline V and J ends were trimmed by 3 bases and 4 bases, with 8 bases remaining between them. The CDR3: CASSSESYEQYF. The CDR3 DNA reads as TGCGCCAGCAGCTCGGAGTCATACGAGCAGTACTTC.

This sequence joins TRBV6-6 and TRBJ1-1, with TRBD1 matching over 7 bases. The CDR3 has 14 amino acids. Trimming cost V 6 bases and J 6 bases; bases outside gene matches: 10. Germline loops: CDR1 MNHNY, CDR2 SVGAGI (reference sequence). The DNA of the CDR3 is TGTGCCAGCAGGCAAAACAGGGGTGACGCTGAAGCTTTCTTT. This sequence encodes CASRQNRGDAEAFF.

The chain joins TRBV28 to TRBJ2-1; 8 bases are shared with TRBD2. V lost 5 bases and J lost 4; bases outside the gene matches: 10. The CDR3 sequence is 16 residues long. CDR1 is MDHEN, CDR2 SYDVKM, per germline. DNA for the CDR3: TGTGCCAGCAGTCCGCAAACTAGCGGTGGTTACAATGAGCAGTTCTTC. Amino acid sequence: CASSPQTSGGYNEQFF. Drawing the rest from reference TRBV28 and TRBJ2-1, the complete variable domain is DVKVTQSSRYLVKRTGEKVFLECVQDMDHENMFWYRQDPGLGLRLIYFSYDVKMKEKGDIPEGYSVSREKKERFSLILESASTNQTSMYLCASSPQTSGGYNEQFFGPGTRLTVL.

CDR3 coding DNA: TGTGCCACGGGACTCGATAGTCGAGAGACCCAGTACTTC. Encoded protein: CATGLDSRETQYF. The gene calls are TRBV10-3 and TRBJ2-5; a weak D match, TRBD2 (6 bases). CDR1 and CDR2 from the germline V gene are ENHRY and SYGVKD. This CDR3 spans 13 amino acids. V was trimmed by 10 bases and J by 4 bases, leaving 16 bases between them.

This clone was counted a single time. Additional DNA sequences in this sample encode the identical CDR3. This chain links TRBV15 with TRBJ2-5; D not resolved. Germline loops: CDR1 LNHNV, CDR2 YYDKDF (reference sequence). CDR3 size: 12 residues. Trimming took off 1 base at V and 5 bases at J, with 5 bases between the two ends. CDR3 region: CATSRGWETQYF. The CDR3 region has the DNA TGTGCCACCAGCAGAGGTTGGGAGACCCAGTACTTC.